This section outlines one TCR beta chain sequence together with its context. Method: immunoSEQ multiplex PCR; TCRdb's copy keeps in-frame clones and lacks some. Among 93,000 or so clones listed, around 80% were seen once. The data were obtained in a study of T cell clones after liver transplantation. Study-wide context: Three of eight recipients were HCV-positive; others had non-autoimmune, non-viral indications.

The origin of this receptor is a human patient who received a liver transplant. Some T cells may be the graft donor's. The sample in question was CD4+ T cells from blood, obtained around 44 months after liver transplant.

The CDR3 here is CASSPFGPGPAGELFF. CDR3 nucleotide sequence: TGTGCCAGCAGCCCCTTTGGACCAGGTCCGGCCGGGGAGCTGTTTTTT. The genes are TRBV11-3 and TRBJ2-2; D uncertain. V dropped 5 bases and J dropped 6 bases, with 19 bases sitting between them. The CDR3 is 16 amino acids. Germline V lookup: CDR1 SGHNT, CDR2 YENEEA.